This passage covers 2 T cell receptor beta chains from one sample sequenced in a study of PD-1 blockade in classical Hodgkin lymphoma. Every patient experienced relapse after autologous stem cell transplantation, and brentuximab vedotin exposure varied. Generated by immunoSEQ multiplex PCR, the TCRdb table keeps only in-frame clones and is missing some. Of under 70,000 clones in the sample, 70% to 80% were seen once. Material: peripheral blood mononuclear cells (PBMCs), obtained before the second cycle of nivolumab. The source is a human donor with classical Hodgkin lymphoma.

The rearrangement joins TRBV6-5 to TRBJ2-4; no clear D. Germline CDR1 MNHEY, CDR2 SVGAGI. Trimming shortened V by 8 bases and J by 2 bases, and 16 bases separated the two germline ends. The CDR3 is made up of 15 amino acids. The CDR3 sequence: CASVMVGRPKNIQYF. The DNA for the CDR3 is TGTGCCAGCGTAATGGTCGGCAGGCCCAAAAACATTCAGTACTTC.

The table lists this clone with a few counts. The CDR3 nucleotides are TGTGCCAGCAGGGAGGGGGGTGCCTACGAGCAGTACTTC. Protein product: CASREGGAYEQYF. The V and J genes are TRBV2 and TRBJ2-7; D tentatively reads TRBD1 or TRBD2 (6 bases each). This CDR3 region has 13 residues. Germline CDR1 SNHLY, CDR2 FYNNEI. V lost 6 bases, J lost 2 bases, and 11 bases lay in between.